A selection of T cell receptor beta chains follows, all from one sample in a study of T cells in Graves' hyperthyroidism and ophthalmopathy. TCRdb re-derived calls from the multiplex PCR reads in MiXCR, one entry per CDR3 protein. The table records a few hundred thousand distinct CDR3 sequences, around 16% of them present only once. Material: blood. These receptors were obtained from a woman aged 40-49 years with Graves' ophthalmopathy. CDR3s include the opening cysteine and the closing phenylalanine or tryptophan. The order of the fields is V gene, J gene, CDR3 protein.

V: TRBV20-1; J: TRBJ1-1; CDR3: CSAKDRDEAFF
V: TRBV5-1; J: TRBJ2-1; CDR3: CASSSVKNEQFF
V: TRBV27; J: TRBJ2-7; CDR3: CASSYDRSSGYEQYF
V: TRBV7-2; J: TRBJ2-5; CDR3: CASSPVGSGRETQYF
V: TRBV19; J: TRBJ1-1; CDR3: CASSQQLNTEAFF
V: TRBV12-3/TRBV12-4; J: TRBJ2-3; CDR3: CAGSYGTGGLPDTQYF
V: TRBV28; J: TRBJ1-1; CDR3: CASSGTDSFFEAFF
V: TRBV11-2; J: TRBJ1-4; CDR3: CASSPTLGAATNEKLFF
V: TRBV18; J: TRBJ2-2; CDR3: CASSPLSPNTGELFF
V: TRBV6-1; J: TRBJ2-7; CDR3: CASSERGGQGSEQYF
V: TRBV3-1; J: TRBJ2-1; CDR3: CASSPNLGERFF
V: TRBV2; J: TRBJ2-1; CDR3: CASSKLGTSGEGQFF
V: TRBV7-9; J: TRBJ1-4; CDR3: CASSITLSPDEKLFF
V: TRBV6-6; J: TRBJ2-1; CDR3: CASSYSTQSRNEQFF
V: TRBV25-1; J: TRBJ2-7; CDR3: CASSEPGTGSYEQYF
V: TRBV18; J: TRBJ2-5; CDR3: CASSPRTETPHQETQYF
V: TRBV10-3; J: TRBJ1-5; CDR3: CAISSDRGLNQPQHF
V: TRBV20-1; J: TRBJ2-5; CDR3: CSARKIGEETQYF
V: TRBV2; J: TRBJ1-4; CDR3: CASSDRVTSEKLFF
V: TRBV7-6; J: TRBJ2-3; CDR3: CASSLAGGANTDTQYF
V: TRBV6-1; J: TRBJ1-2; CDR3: CASSEALRDSLIRRRSGYTF
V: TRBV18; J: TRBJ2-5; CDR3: CASSPTYGEETQYF
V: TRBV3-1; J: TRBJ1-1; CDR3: CASSLTPNTEAFF
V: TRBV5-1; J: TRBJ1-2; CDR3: CASSSGTVNYGYTF
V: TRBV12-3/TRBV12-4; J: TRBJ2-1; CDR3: CASSSMARSYNEQFF
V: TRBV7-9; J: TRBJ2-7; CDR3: CASSLDRGLDYEQYF
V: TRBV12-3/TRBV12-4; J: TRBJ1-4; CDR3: CASSSRWYGTMGSNEKLFF
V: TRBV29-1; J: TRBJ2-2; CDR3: CSVETSGNTGELFF
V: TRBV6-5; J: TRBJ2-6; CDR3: CASSSSGSRANVLAF
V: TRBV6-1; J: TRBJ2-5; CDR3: CASSFGQTQGTQYF
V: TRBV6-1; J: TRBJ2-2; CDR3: CASNRDSTGELFF
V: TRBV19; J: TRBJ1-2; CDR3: CASRKQGAGGYTF
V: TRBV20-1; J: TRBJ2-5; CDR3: CSRSSGRASETQYF
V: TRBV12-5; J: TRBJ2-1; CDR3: CASACREQFF
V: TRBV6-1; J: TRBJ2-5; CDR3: CASSFRQGWRETQYF
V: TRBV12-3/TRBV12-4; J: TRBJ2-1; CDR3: CASSKVAGGSNEQFF
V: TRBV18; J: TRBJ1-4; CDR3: CASSPNQATNEKLFF
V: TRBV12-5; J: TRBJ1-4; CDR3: CASGSSEKLFF
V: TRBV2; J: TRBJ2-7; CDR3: CASSVSGNYEQYF
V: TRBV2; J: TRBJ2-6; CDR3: CASDRALLSGANVLTF
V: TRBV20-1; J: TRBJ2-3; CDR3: CSATRTGGVTDTQYF
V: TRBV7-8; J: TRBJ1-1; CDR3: CASSSGPLGRQYRAAFF
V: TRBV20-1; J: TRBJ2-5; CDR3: CSARSSPGTQYF
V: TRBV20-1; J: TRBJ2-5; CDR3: CSARTAQETQYF
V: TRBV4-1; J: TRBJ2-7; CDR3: CASSQEAYGEGRHEQYF
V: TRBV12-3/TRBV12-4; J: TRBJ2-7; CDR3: CASSFGANEQYF
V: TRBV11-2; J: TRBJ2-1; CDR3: CASSSVRLREQFF
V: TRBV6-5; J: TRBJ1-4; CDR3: CASSYSRTGVGKLFF
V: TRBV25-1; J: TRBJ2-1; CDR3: CASTTVLVDEQFF
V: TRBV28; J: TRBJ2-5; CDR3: CASSKGAAETQYF
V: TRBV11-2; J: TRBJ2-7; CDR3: CASSSGHLQYF
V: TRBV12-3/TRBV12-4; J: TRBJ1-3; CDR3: CASSPHRPYSGNTIYF
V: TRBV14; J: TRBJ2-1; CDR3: CASSQDWGLASYNEQFF
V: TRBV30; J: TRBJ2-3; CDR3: CAWVAGGRDTQYF
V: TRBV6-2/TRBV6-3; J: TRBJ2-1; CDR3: CASRLGGGARNEQFF
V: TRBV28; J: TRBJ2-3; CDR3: CASIGTYDTQYF
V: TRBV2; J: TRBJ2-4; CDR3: CASNSQGATKNIQYF
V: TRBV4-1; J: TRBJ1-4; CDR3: CASSQTSTNEKLFF
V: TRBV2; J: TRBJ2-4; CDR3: CASSDRVAKNIQYF
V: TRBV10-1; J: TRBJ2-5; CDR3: CASSESVEETQYF